This T cell receptor (beta chain) was retrieved from a study of blood T cell repertoires in COVID-19. At the level of the study: Sources were T cells, B-cell-depleted T cells, or PBMCs; the material itself was cDNA or gDNA.

Enrolled through a virtual design, the participants were between 18 and 89 years of age and came from about two dozen US areas. Cohorts were determined from participant-reported clinical history. Authors' methods: For nucleated cells, counts were estimated from reference gene primer amplification. This table comes from immunoSEQ multiplex PCR, and its TCRdb copy is limited to in-frame clones, with some not included. Clone size and V and J calls were adopted from that table, with D and trimming inferred from the DNA. This sample has 200,000 to 300,000 clones, with 65% to 90% found just once. Trimming removed 4 bases from V and 2 bases from J, with 18 bases in between. The CDR3 covers 16 residues. The germline gives CDR1 MGHRA, CDR2 YSYEKL.

Sequenced input: PBMCs or T cells enriched from blood (not recorded which). This TCR was recovered from a man aged 40-49 years who had recovered from COVID-19. The chain couples TRBV4-1 to TRBJ2-7, with D maybe TRBD2 (5 bases). In DNA, the CDR3 is TGCGCCAGCAGCCGCTACCCCCCGGGGTTACCCTACGAGCAGTACTTC. It is translated as CASSRYPPGLPYEQYF.